This T cell receptor (beta chain) was captured in a study of T-cell reconstitution after alpha-beta-depleted transplantation in children. This clonotype was detected many times. Researchers prepared the TCRbeta library using unique molecular identifiers, the study reports. TCRdb re-called the PCR reads with MiXCR, one entry per CDR3 protein. Among around 380,000 distinct CDR3 sequences listed, roughly 10% were seen once. This sample comprised PBMCs from the stem cell graft donor, obtained from the stem cell graft. This TCR came from a human donor who donated a stem cell graft to a child with acute myeloid leukemia.

The CDR3 spells CASSSGTSGGARDEQFF. CDR3 DNA: TGCGCCAGCAGCTCCGGGACTAGCGGGGGGGCCAGGGATGAGCAGTTCTTC. The chain recombines TRBV5-1 with TRBJ2-1; 16 bases are a match to TRBD2. The CDR3 runs 17 residues. Germline values: CDR1 SGHRS, CDR2 YFSETQ. V shed 3 bases and J 8 bases; nucleotides not matched to a gene: 8.